This T cell receptor beta chain appears in the sequencing data of a study of T cells after yellow fever vaccination (dated by TCRdb to the late 2010s). Regarding the complete study: The SMART-Seq v4 Ultra Low Input RNA kit was used to prepare libraries from fractions with low cell numbers. Two healthy male donors made up the cohort, one aged 18 to 29 years and the other aged 30 to 40 years. Bulk PBMC replicates and cell subsets were isolated from blood drawn at multiple timepoints before and after both primary and secondary immunization. To follow T-cell clones before and after primary and booster YFV17D yellow fever vaccination, bulk TCR alpha and beta repertoires were sequenced over time.

Read against the paper, the sample's treatment or condition label means: live attenuated yellow fever vaccine strain. At each blood-draw timepoint, two biological replicates of bulk PBMCs were collected. A standard Ficoll-Paque protocol was used to isolate PBMCs from peripheral blood. TriZol was used to extract RNA from bulk PBMCs, from CD4 and CD8 fractions, and from dextramer-positive and dextramer-negative fractions. The investigation overall reported the following: FACS-sorted repertoires could contain abundant contaminating clonotypes from the bulk population, so computational filtering was required. The secondary T-cell response was weaker than the primary response but faster, peaking on day 5 instead of day 15. The study included only a couple of donors, which limits how far the findings can be generalized. A small share of clonotypes occurred in both CD4 and CD8 compartments, likely arising from convergent recombination. Most clones expanded after primary vaccination (almost 97% of CD4 and roughly 88% of CD8) were re-detected after the booster, suggesting that broad memory maintenance occurred.

This clonotype was detected ten times or more. The clone's antigen remains unknown. Base qualities are not provided; no much larger clone lies one nucleotide away. Its CDR3 holds 14 amino acids, cysteine through phenylalanine. Only CDR3 DNA remains: 42 bases, in frame from the first base. Trimming at the junction amounts to 5 bases on V and 0 bases on J, and the germline ends lie 10 bases apart. Taken from the germline V gene, the CDR1 and CDR2 loops are MNHEY and SVGAGI. The sample was run on an Illumina NovaSeq 6000. TCR cDNA was synthesized by 5'RACE template switching, through which a universal primer site and unique molecular identifiers were introduced. Priming for cDNA synthesis came from both the TCR alpha and TCR beta constant segments. Two PCR steps were used to amplify libraries, with sample barcodes and sequencing adapters being added in the second step. Libraries were sequenced on Illumina HiSeq 2500 (2x100 bp) or NovaSeq (2x150 bp). The paper's processing steps were these. MIGEC handled demultiplexing of reads and collapsing into UMI consensus sequences, while MiXCR performed V(D)J alignment. Vaccine-responding clonotypes were identified with edgeR using replicate PBMC samples, with FDR below 0.01 and a log2 fold change above 5 up to day 15 being required. Each bulk clonotype received a CD4 or CD8 identity based on whether the sequenced CD4 or CD8 repertoire contained that clonotype at higher abundance. TCRdb redid the processing of the public reads, applying fastp at Q25 and MiXCR, and retained in-frame beta chains. Each entry is one CDR3 protein sequence, shown with its most common DNA and genes. The V and J calls, along with clone size, are taken from TCRdb and not from the paper's own processing. A total of some 240,000 distinct CDR3 sequences appear in this sample, 3.6% of them only once. The top ten clonotypes cover about a fifth of the sample.

This clonotype was sampled from a man younger than 30 who received the YFV17D yellow fever vaccine. This specimen was PBMCs, taken 15 days after the yellow fever booster vaccination. This sequence uses TRBV6-5 and TRBJ1-1, and perhaps TRBD1 as D gene, on 5 matching bases. Here the CDR3 is given as CASSAGLMNTEAFF. The nucleotide sequence reads TGTGCCAGCAGTGCGGGGCTCATGAACACTGAAGCTTTCTTT.